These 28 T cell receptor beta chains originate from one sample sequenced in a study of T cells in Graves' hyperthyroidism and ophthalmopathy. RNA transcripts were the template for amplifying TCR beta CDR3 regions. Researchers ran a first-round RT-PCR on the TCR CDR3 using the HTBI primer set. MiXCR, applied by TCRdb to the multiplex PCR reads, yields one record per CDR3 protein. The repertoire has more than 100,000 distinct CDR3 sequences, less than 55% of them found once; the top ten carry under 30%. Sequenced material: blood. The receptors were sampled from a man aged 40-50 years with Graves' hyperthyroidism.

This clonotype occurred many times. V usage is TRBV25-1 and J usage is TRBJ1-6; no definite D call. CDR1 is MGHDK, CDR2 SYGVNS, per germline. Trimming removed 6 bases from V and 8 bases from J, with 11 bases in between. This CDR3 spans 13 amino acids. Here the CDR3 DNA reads TGTGCCAGCAGCCGCCTGGTCGATTCACCCCTCCACTTT. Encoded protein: CASSRLVDSPLHF.

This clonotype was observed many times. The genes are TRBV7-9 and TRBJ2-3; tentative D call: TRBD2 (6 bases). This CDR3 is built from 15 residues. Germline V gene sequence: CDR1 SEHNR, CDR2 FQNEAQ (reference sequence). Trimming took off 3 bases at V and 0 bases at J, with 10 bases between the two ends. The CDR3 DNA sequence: TGTGCCAGCAGCTTTAATGCGGGGAGCACAGATACGCAGTATTTT. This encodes CASSFNAGSTDTQYF.

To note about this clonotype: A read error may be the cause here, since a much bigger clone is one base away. The CDR3 DNA reads as TGCAGTGCTAGAGATTCAGGGGGAGGGGGCTGCACCTTC. Translated: CSARDSGGGGCTF. The genes are TRBV20-1 and TRBJ1-2; 7 nucleotides agree with TRBD1. The CDR3 spans 13 residues. Germline lookup yields CDR1 DFQATT and CDR2 SNEGSKA (reference sequence).

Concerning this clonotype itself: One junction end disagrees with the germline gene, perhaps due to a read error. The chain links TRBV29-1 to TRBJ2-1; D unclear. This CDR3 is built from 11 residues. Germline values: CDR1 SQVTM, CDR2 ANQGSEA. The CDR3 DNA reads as TGCAGAGTGGCCTCGTCCGATGAGCTGTTCTTC. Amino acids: CRVASSDELFF.

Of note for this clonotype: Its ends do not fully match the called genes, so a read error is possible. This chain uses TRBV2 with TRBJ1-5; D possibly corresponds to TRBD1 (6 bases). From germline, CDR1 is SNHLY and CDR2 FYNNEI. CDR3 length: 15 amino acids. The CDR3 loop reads CATSDPGQPYQPQHF. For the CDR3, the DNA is TGTGCCACCAGTGACCCCGGACAGCCGTATCAGCCCCAGCATTTT. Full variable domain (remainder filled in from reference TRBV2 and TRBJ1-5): EPEVTQTPSHQVTQMGQEVILRCVPISNHLYFYWYRQILGQKVEFLVSFYNNEISEKSEIFDDQFSVERPDGSNFTLKIRSTKLEDSAMYFCATSDPGQPYQPQHFGDGTRLSIL.

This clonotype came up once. The CDR3 DNA follows: TGCAGTGCTACCGACAGGGTTGGCGAGCAGTACTTC. The encoded protein is CSATDRVGEQYF. V and J are TRBV20-1 and TRBJ2-7, with 7 bases aligning to TRBD1. The CDR3 runs 12 residues. From germline, CDR1 is DFQATT and CDR2 SNEGSKA (reference sequence). J was trimmed by 6 bases and V by 4 bases; bases with no gene match: 6.

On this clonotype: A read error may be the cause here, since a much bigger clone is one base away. CDR3 sequence: CAGSPTGKYSYNEQFF. In DNA form, the CDR3 reads TGTGCCGGCAGTCCTACAGGGAAATACTCCTACAATGAGCAGTTCTTC. The J gene is TRBJ2-1, the V gene TRBV7-2; a weak D match, TRBD1 (6 bases). The CDR3 extends over 16 amino acids. Germline-derived CDR1 and CDR2 are SGHTA and FQGNSA.

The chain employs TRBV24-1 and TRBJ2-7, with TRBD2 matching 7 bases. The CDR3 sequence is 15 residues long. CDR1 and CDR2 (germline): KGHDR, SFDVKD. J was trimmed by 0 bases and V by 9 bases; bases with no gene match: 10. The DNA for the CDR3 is TGTGCCACCGGGGTTAGCGGGTGGAACTCCTACGAGCAGTACTTC. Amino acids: CATGVSGWNSYEQYF.

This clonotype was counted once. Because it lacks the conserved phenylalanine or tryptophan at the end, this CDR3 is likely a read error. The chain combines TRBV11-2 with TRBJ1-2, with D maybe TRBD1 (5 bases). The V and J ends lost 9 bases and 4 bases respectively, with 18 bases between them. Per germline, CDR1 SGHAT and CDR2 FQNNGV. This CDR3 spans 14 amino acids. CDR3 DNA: TGTGCCAGGAGTGTACGCAGGGACGGCTATGGCTACACCTCC. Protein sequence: CARSVRRDGYGYTS.

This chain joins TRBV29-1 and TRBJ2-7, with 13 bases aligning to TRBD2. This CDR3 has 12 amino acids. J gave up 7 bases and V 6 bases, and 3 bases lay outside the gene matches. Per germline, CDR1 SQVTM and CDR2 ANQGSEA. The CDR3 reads CSVLAGGLEQYF. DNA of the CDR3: TGCAGCGTACTAGCGGGGGGGCTTGAGCAGTACTTC.

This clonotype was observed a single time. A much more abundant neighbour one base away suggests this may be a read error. Here the CDR3 reads CASRRGNAIYF. Here the CDR3 DNA reads TGTGCCAGCAGACGGGGAAACGCCATATATTTT. The chain couples TRBV28 to TRBJ1-3; D not certain. This CDR3 contains 11 residues. Looked up from germline, CDR1 is MDHEN and CDR2 is SYDVKM.

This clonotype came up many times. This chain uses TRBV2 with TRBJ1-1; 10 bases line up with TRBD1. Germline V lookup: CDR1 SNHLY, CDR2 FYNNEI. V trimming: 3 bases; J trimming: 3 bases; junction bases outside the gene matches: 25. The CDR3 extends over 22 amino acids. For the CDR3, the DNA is TGTGCCAGCAGTGAGAACACAAGAGTAGACCCAGAGACAGGGGGCCTATACACTGAAGCTTTCTTT. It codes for CASSENTRVDPETGGLYTEAFF.

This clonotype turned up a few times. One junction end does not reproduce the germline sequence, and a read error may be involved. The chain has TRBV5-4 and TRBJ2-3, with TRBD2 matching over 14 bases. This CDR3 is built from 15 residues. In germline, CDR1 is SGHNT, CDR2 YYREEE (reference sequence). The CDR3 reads CASNQGLAGGDTQYF. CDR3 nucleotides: TGCGCCAGCAACCAAGGACTAGCGGGAGGAGATACGCAGTATTTT. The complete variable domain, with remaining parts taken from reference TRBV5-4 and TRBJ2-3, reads ETGVTQSPTHLIKTRGQQVTLRCSSQSGHNTVSWYQQALGQGPQFIFQYYREEENGRGNFPPRFSGLQFPNYSSELNVNALELDDSALYLCASNQGLAGGDTQYFGPGTRLTVL.

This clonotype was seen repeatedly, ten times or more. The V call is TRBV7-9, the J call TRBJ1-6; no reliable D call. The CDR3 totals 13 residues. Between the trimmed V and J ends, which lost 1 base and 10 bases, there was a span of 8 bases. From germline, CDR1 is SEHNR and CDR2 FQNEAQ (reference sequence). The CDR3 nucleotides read TGTGCCAGCAGCTTAGGCACGGGATCACCCCTCCACTTT. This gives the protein CASSLGTGSPLHF.

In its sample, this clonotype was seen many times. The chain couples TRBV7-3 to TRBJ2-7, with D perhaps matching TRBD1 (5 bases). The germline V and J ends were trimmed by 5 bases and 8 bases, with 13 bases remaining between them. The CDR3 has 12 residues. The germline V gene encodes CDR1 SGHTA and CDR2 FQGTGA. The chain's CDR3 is CASSGAEEKQYF. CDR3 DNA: TGTGCCAGCAGCGGGGCAGAGGAGAAGCAGTACTTC.

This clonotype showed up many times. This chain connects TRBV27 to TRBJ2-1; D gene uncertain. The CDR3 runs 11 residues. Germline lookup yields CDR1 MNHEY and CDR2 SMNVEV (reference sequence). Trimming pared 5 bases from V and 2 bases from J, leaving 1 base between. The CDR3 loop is CASSTYNEQFF. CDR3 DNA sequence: TGTGCCAGCAGTACCTACAATGAGCAGTTCTTC.

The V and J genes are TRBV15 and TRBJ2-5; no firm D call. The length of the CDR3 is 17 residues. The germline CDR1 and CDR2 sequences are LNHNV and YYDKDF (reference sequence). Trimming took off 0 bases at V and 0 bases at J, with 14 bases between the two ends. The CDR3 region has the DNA TGTGCCACCAGCAGAGACAGTCAGGATTTAAACCAAGAGACCCAGTACTTC. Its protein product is CATSRDSQDLNQETQYF.

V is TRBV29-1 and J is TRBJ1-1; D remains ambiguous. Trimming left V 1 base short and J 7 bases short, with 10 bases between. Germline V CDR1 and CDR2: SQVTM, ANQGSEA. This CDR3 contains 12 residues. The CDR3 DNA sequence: TGCAGCGTTGAAGTAGCGGGAGGTGAAGCTTTCTTT. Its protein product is CSVEVAGGEAFF.

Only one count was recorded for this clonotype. DNA for the CDR3: TGTGCCAGCAGTTGGGACAGCTACGAGCAGTACTTC. This encodes CASSWDSYEQYF. The chain carries TRBV12-3 or TRBV12-4 and TRBJ2-7, with TRBD1 matching 7 bases. This CDR3 is built from 12 residues. The V and J ends lost 4 bases and 3 bases, in that order; junction bases with no gene match: 0.

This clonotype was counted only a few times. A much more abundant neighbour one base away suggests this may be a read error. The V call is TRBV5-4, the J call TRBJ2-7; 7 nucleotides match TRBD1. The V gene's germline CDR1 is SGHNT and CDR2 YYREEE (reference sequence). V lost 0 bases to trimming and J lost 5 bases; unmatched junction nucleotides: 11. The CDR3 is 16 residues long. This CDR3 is CASSLDVRQGAHEQYF. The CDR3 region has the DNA TGTGCCAGCAGCTTGGACGTGAGACAGGGCGCCCACGAGCAGTACTTC. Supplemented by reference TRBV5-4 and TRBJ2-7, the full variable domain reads ETGVTQSPTHLIKTRGQQVTLRCSSQSGHNTVSWYQQALGQGPQFIFQYYREEENGRGNFPPRFSGLQFPNYSSELNVNALELDDSALYLCASSLDVRQGAHEQYFGPGTRLTVT.

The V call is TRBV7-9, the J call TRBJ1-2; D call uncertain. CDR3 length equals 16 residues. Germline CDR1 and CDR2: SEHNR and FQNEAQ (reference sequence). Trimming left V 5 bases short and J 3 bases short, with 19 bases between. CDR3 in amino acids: CASSPPTRAVDYGYTF. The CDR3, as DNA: TGTGCCAGCAGCCCACCCACTCGAGCTGTGGACTATGGCTACACCTTC.

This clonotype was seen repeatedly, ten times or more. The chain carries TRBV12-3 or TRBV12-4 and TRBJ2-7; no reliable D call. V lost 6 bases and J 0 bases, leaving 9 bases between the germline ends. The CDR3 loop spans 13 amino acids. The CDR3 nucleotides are TGTGCCAGCAGACGGACGGACTCCTACGAGCAGTACTTC. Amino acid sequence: CASRRTDSYEQYF.

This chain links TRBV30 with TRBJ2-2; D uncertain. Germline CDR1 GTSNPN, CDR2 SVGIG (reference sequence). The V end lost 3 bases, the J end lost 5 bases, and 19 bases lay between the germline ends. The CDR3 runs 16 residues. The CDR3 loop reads CAWRHLRAGWTGELFF. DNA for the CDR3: TGTGCCTGGAGACACCTCCGGGCCGGGTGGACCGGGGAGCTGTTTTTT. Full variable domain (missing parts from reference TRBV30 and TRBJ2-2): SQTIHQWPATLVQPVGSPLSLECTVEGTSNPNLYWYRQAAGRGLQLLFYSVGIGQISSEVPQNLSASRPQDRQFILSSKKLLLSDSGFYLCAWRHLRAGWTGELFFGEGSRLTVL.

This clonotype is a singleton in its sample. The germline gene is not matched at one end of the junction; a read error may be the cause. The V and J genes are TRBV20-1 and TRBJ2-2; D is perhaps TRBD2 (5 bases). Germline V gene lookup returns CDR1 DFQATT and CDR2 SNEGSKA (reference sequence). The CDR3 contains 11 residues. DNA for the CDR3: TGCGGTGCTAGACCCCGCCGGGGGCTGTTTTTT. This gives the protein CGARPRRGLFF.

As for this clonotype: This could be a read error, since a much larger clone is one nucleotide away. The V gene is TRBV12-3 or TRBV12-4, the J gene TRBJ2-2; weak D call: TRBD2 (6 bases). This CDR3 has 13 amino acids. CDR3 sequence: CASSPAHTGGLFF. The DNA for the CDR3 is TGTGCCAGCAGTCCCGCACACACCGGGGGGCTGTTTTTT.

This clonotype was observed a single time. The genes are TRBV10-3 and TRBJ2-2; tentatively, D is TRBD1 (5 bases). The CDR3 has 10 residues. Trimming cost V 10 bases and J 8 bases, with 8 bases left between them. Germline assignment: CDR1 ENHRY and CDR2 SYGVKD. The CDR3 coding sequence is TGTGCCACCCGGACAGGGGAGCTGTTTTTT. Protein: CATRTGELFF.

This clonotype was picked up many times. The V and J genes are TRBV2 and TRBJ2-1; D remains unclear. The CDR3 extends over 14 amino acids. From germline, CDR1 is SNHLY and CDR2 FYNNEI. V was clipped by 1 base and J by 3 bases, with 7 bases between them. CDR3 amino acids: CASSEDTIYNEQFF. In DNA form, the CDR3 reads TGTGCCAGCAGTGAAGATACAATCTACAATGAGCAGTTCTTC.

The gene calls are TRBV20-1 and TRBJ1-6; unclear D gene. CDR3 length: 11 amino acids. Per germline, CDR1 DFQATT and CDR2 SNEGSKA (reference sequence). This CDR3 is CRQARDSPLHF. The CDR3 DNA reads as TGCAGGCAAGCAAGGGATTCACCCCTCCACTTT.